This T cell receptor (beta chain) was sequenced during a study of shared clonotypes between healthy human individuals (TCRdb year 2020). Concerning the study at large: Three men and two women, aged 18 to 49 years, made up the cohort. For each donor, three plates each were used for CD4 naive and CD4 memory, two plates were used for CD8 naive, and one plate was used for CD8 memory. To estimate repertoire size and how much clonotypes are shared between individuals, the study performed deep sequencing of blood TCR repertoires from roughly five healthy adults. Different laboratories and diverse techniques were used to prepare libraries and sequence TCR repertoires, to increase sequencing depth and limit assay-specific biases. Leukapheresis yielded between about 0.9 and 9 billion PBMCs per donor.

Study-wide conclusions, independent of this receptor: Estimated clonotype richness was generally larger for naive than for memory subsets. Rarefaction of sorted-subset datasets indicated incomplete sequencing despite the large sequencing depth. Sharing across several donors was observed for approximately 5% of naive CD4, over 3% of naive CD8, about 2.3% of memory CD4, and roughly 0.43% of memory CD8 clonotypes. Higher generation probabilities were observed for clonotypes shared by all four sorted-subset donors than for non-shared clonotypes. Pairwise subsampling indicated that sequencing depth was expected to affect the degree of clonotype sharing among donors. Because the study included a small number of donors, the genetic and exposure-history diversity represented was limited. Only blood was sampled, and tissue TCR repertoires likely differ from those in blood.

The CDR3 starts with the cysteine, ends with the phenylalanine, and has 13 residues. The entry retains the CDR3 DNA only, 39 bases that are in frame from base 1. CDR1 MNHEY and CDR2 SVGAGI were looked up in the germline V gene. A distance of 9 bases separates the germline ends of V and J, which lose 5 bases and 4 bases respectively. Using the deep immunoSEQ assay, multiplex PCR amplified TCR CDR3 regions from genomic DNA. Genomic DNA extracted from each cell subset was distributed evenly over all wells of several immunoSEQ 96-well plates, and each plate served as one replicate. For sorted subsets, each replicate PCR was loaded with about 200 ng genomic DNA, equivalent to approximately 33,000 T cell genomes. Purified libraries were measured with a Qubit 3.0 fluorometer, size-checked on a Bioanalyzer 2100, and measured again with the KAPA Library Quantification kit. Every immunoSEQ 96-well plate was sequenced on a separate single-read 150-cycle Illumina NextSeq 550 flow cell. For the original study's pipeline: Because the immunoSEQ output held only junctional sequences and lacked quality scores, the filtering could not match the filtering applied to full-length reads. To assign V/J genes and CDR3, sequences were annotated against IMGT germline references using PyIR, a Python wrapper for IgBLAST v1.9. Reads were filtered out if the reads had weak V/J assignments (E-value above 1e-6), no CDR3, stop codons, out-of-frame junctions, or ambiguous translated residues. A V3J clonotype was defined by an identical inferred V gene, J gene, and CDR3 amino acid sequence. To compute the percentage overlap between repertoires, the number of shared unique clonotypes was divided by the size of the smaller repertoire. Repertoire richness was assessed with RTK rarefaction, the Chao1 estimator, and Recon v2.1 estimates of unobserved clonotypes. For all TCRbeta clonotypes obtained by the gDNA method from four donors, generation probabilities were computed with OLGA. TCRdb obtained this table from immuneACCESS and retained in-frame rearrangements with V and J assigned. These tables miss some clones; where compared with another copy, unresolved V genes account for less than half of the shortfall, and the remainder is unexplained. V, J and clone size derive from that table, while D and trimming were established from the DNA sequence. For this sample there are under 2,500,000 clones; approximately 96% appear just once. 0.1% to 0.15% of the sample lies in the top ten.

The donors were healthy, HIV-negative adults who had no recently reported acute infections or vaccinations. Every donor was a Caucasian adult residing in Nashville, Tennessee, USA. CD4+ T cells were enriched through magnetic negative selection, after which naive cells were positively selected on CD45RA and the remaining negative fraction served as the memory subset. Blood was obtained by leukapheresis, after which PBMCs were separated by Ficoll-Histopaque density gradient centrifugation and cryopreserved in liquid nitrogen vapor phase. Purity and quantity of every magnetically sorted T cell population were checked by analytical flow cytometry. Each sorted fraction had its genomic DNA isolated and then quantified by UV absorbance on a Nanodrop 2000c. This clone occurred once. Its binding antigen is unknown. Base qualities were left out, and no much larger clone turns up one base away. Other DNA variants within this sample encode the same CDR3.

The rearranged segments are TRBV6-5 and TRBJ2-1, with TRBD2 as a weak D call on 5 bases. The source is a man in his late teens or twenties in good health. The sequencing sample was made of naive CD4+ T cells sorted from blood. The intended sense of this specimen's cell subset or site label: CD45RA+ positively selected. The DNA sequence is TGTGCCAGCAGTAGGACTTCATACAATGAGCAGTTCTTC. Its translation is CASSRTSYNEQFF.